Sequencing of this T cell receptor beta chain was carried out in a study of T cells in Graves' hyperthyroidism and ophthalmopathy (dated by TCRdb to between 2018 and 2021). Describing the broader study: Peripheral blood samples were taken at the time of initial diagnosis, prior to any treatment. In addition, the study compared T-cell repertoires in thyroid tissue and in blood from roughly 6 Graves' hyperthyroidism patients. Prospective prediction of ophthalmopathy was tested in an independent validation cohort of approximately 18 hyperthyroidism patients and some 17 patients who later progressed to ophthalmopathy. TCR V-J signatures able to tell the groups apart were searched for in a discovery cohort of about a hundred patients, of whom around 43 had Graves' ophthalmopathy and roughly 59 had stable Graves' hyperthyroidism. According to the paper, TCR Vbeta CDR3 sequencing was carried out on 135 peripheral blood samples, which came from more than 40 ophthalmopathy, under 80 hyperthyroidism and roughly 17 progressor patients. Once sampling was done, hyperthyroidism patients were given methimazole at a starting dose of 30 mg daily, whereas ophthalmopathy patients were given high-dose intravenous methylprednisolone. For training and testing, the approximately 97 patients in the discovery cohort were randomly divided in a 7:3 ratio.

Study-wide findings and limitations: Most expanded thyroid clonotypes (frequency above 0.001) were also found in blood, which suggests that blood repertoires may mirror thyroid immune responses. A 13 V-J signature model separated ophthalmopathy from stable hyperthyroidism, with roughly 88% sensitivity and approximately 81% specificity in cross-validation and 80%/75% in testing. No statistical method was used to set the sample size in advance, and investigators knew the group allocation. During validation, the model predicted progression to ophthalmopathy a median of roughly 7.1 months ahead of onset, with around 65% sensitivity and 72.22% specificity.

Stable Graves' hyperthyroidism was defined as the absence of progression to ophthalmopathy over 18 months of follow-up. Hyperthyroidism patients were newly diagnosed, with disease duration under 2 months, and aged 18 to 65 years. Any patient with an uncontrolled infection, another autoimmune disease, pregnancy or lactation was excluded. Diagnoses relied on clinical symptoms, serum thyroxine and TRAb, thyroid ultrasound and orbital computed tomography. PBMCs were separated from under 11 ml of fresh peripheral blood using Ficoll-Paque density gradient centrifugation. Total RNA was extracted using Trizol reagent, and RNA quality was assessed on an Agilent 2100 Bioanalyzer. The TCR beta CDR3 regions were amplified from the RNA transcripts. The TCR CDR3 was subjected to a first round of RT-PCR using the HTBI primer set and the Qiagen OneStep RT-PCR kit. The libraries were constructed in a second round of multiplex PCR and then size-selected and purified. The libraries were sequenced on an Illumina HiSeq2000 using paired-end 100 bp reads. The paper's data handling went like this. Raw data were processed with SOAPnuke, discarding reads with adapters, uncalled bases, mean Phred below 15, or no exact constant-primer or identifier match. COPE v1.2.5 was used to merge the high-quality paired reads, and each unique nucleotide sequence was defined as a clonotype. Clonotypes were aligned to IMGT TRBV, TRBD and TRBJ reference segments using MiTCR v1.1. The analysis was restricted to V-J combinations with a frequency above 0.0001, which together covered about 99% of the repertoires. A TCS score was defined as the ratio between F50 (clonal expansion) and ExV (chaos), using BLOSUM62-based TCRdist between CDR3 peptides within each V-J. Welch's t-statistics and random forest reduced around 550 V-J features to roughly 13, which were used in a naive Bayes classifier (R e1071). TCRdb passed the public sequencing reads through fastp at Q25 and MiXCR, retaining productive beta sequences. Every entry covers one CDR3 protein and lists the most common genes and DNA from its rows. None of the V and J calls come from the authors' own analysis; TCRdb made them. The table for this sample lists approximately 420,000 distinct CDR3 sequences; about 15% of them were counted only once. The ten largest clonotypes hold about 31% of the sample.

This clonotype was seen repeatedly, ten times or more. The antigen this receptor binds is unknown. No quality values exist for individual bases; no much larger clone is one base distant. CDR1 MDHEN and CDR2 SYDVKM were looked up in the germline V gene. The CDR3, cysteine through phenylalanine, is 16 amino acids long. The entry retains the CDR3 DNA only, 48 bases that are in frame from base 1. V was cut back by 7 bases and J by 5 bases, leaving a gap of 23 bases between them. The sequence derives from a woman in her twenties or thirties with Graves' hyperthyroidism. Rearrangement joined TRBV28 to TRBJ1-2; TRBD1 is a possible D gene, resting on 5 matching bases. The sequenced sample consisted of blood. The sequenced DNA is TGTGCCAGCATGGCGGCAGGGCCAATGAACCCATATGGCTACACCTTC. The translation is CASMAAGPMNPYGYTF.